The 20 T cell receptor beta chains given below trace back to one sample, sequenced in a study of cytomegalovirus exposure and HLA in healthy donors. The PCR was carried out with 60 Vbeta primers and 13 Jbeta primers. Profiled with immunoSEQ multiplex PCR; TCRdb holds only in-frame clones, not every one. Here the sample spans around 150,000 clones, around 81% being singletons. The material sequenced was PBMCs. These receptor sequences come from a man between 35 and 55 years old in good health and CMV-seropositive.

The CDR3 DNA follows: TGCGCCAGCTCGACGGGACAGGCCTACAATGAGCAGTTCTTC. This codes for CASSTGQAYNEQFF. The chain uses TRBV5-1 and TRBJ2-1, with 8 bases lining up with TRBD1. Germline V lookup: CDR1 SGHRS, CDR2 YFSETQ. This CDR3 is 14 amino acids long. The V gene end was trimmed by 7 bases and the J gene end by 2 bases; junction bases not matched to a gene: 5.

This sequence joins TRBV5-4 and TRBJ2-5, with 12 bases lining up with TRBD2. Germline trimming cut 3 bases from V and 2 bases from J; bases unmatched to any gene: 2. The CDR3 is made up of 15 amino acids. CDR1 and CDR2 from the germline V gene are SGHNT and YYREEE (reference sequence). The CDR3 nucleotides are TGTGCCAGCAGCTGGACTAGCGGGACACAAGAGACCCAGTACTTC. It translates to CASSWTSGTQETQYF.

This rearrangement joins TRBV6-1 to TRBJ1-3, with TRBD1 as a possible D gene (6 bases). CDR3 size: 16 residues. Germline V gives CDR1 MNHNS, CDR2 SASEGT. Trimming pared 3 bases from V and 0 bases from J, leaving 12 bases between. The CDR3 DNA reads TGTGCCAGCAGTGAGTACAGGGCGAGCTCTGGAAACACCATATATTTT. Its protein product is CASSEYRASSGNTIYF.

The chain combines TRBV4-3 with TRBJ1-6; 9 bases line up with TRBD1. Germline V gives CDR1 LGHNA, CDR2 YSLEER. The V segment lost 3 bases and the J segment 7 bases; nucleotides outside the gene matches: 4. The CDR3 runs 15 residues. The CDR3 loop is CASSHSGTGNSPLHF. DNA for the CDR3: TGCGCCAGCAGCCATTCCGGGACAGGGAATTCACCCCTCCACTTT.

The chain is built from TRBV2 and TRBJ1-1; 7 bases are shared with TRBD1. CDR1 is SNHLY and CDR2 is FYNNEI in the germline V gene. This CDR3 region has 14 residues. The CDR3 protein is CASVVRQGDTEAFF. For the CDR3, the DNA is TGTGCGAGCGTCGTTCGACAGGGAGACACTGAAGCTTTCTTT.

V is TRBV14 and J is TRBJ1-2; D may be TRBD1 (5 bases). V lost 4 bases, J lost 7 bases, and 13 bases lay in between. The CDR3 has 13 residues. Germline lookup yields CDR1 SGHDN and CDR2 FVKESK. The CDR3 reads CASSPPGGAGYTF. The CDR3 DNA reads as TGTGCCAGCAGCCCCCCTGGCGGGGCTGGCTACACCTTC. Using reference TRBV14 and TRBJ1-2 for the parts outside the CDR3, the full variable domain is EAGVTQFPSHSVIEKGQTVTLRCDPISGHDNLYWYRRVMGKEIKFLLHFVKESKQDESGMPNNRFLAERTGGTYSTLKVQPAELEDSGVYFCASSPPGGAGYTFGSGTRLTVV.

The genes are TRBV6-5 and TRBJ1-1; a possible D gene is TRBD1 (5 bases). The CDR3 has 16 residues. V was pared by 6 bases and J by 1 base, with 18 bases between. Germline CDR1 and CDR2: MNHEY and SVGAGI. DNA for the CDR3: TGTGCCAGCAGCTACGGGGGGGTTGGCCGGAACACTGAAGCTTTCTTT. Translating it yields CASSYGGVGRNTEAFF.

J is TRBJ2-1 and V is TRBV2, with 9 bases lining up with TRBD2. With 6 bases clipped from V and 7 bases from J, the junction kept 10 bases outside the gene matches. Germline V gene lookup returns CDR1 SNHLY and CDR2 FYNNEI. This CDR3 has 15 residues. The CDR3: CASSPVAGVFNEQFF. Written as DNA, the CDR3 is TGTGCCAGCAGCCCTGTAGCGGGAGTTTTTAATGAGCAGTTCTTC.

The V and J genes are TRBV9 and TRBJ1-1, with D unresolved. This CDR3 has 13 amino acids. Germline V lookup: CDR1 SGDLS, CDR2 YYNGEE. Deletions cut 0 bases from V and 0 bases from J, with 3 bases between. The CDR3 DNA is TGTGCCAGCAGCGTAGCCGTGAACACTGAAGCTTTCTTT. It codes for CASSVAVNTEAFF.

This clone appeared a few times. The CDR3 spells CASSDRGSTEAFF. The CDR3 DNA sequence: TGCGCCAGCAGTGACAGGGGGAGCACTGAAGCTTTCTTT. This chain uses TRBV10-2 with TRBJ1-1, with 7 bases identical to TRBD1. The germline gives CDR1 WSHSY, CDR2 SAAADI. J gave up 4 bases and V 3 bases, and 2 bases lay outside the gene matches. CDR3 length: 13 amino acids.

This sequence joins TRBV7-2 and TRBJ2-5; 7 nucleotides match TRBD1. CDR1 SGHTA and CDR2 FQGNSA come from the germline V gene. The length of the CDR3 is 15 residues. Trimming took 4 bases from V and 3 from J; bases not matched to a gene: 8. CDR3 DNA sequence: TGTGCCAGCAGCTACACCACCGGGACAGAAGAGACCCAGTACTTC. This gives the protein CASSYTTGTEETQYF.

V and J are TRBV27 and TRBJ2-1, with D possibly matching TRBD2 (5 bases). This CDR3 spans 13 amino acids. From germline, CDR1 is MNHEY and CDR2 SMNVEV (reference sequence). V lost 6 bases and J 6 bases, leaving 12 bases between the germline ends. CDR3 nucleotides: TGTGCCAGCAGCTTCCAAGAGGGCAATGAGCAGTTCTTC. Its protein product is CASSFQEGNEQFF.

This clone was recorded only once. The rearrangement uses TRBV30 and TRBJ2-5; perhaps TRBD2 as D (6 bases). The assigned J gene may be wrong: the sequence end matches TRBJ2-7 better. This CDR3 spans 16 amino acids. CDR1 is GTSNPN and CDR2 is SVGIG in the germline V gene (reference sequence). The chain's CDR3 is CAWSILTGLMTYEQYF. CDR3 nucleotide sequence: TGTGCCTGGAGTATTCTGACGGGACTCATGACCTACGAGCAGTACTTC.

The chain combines TRBV4-3 with TRBJ2-3; TRBD1 matches at 8 bases. The V and J ends lost 1 base and 5 bases, in that order; junction bases with no gene match: 8. The CDR3 is 16 residues long. The germline CDR1 and CDR2 sequences are LGHNA and YSLEER. CDR3 loop: CASSQGGRGLIDTQYF. The CDR3 DNA is TGCGCCAGCAGCCAAGGAGGCAGGGGGCTAATAGATACGCAGTATTTT.

V is TRBV19 and J is TRBJ2-6, with D tentatively TRBD1 (6 bases). This CDR3 has 17 amino acids. Germline CDR1 and CDR2: LNHDA and SQIVND (reference sequence). Trimming shortened V by 6 bases and J by 0 bases, and 15 bases separated the two germline ends. CDR3: CASRSAGALSGANVLTF. The CDR3 bases are TGTGCCAGTAGGTCGGCAGGGGCCCTCTCTGGGGCCAACGTCCTGACTTTC.

This clone was seen just once. The chain has TRBV13 and TRBJ1-4; 8 nucleotides match TRBD1. Unmatched junction bases numbered 2, after V lost 5 bases and J lost 3 bases. The CDR3 sequence is 14 residues long. Germline lookup yields CDR1 PRHDT and CDR2 FYEKMQ (reference sequence). The CDR3 loop is CASSRTGPNEKLFF. DNA for the CDR3: TGTGCCAGCAGCCGGACAGGGCCTAATGAAAAACTGTTTTTT. Full variable domain (rest looked up from reference TRBV13 and TRBJ1-4): AAGVIQSPRHLIKEKRETATLKCYPIPRHDTVYWYQQGPGQDPQFLISFYEKMQSDKGSIPDRFSAQQFSDYHSELNMSSLELGDSALYFCASSRTGPNEKLFFGSGTQLSVL.

The V and J genes are TRBV10-1 and TRBJ2-5; D gene ambiguous. The germline V and J ends were trimmed by 2 bases and 0 bases, with 13 bases remaining between them. CDR3 length: 16 amino acids. CDR1 and CDR2 from the germline V gene are WNHNN and SYGVQD (reference sequence). The CDR3 DNA reads TGCGCCAGCAGTGAGCATATCCGCAGGTACCAAGAGACCCAGTACTTC. This encodes CASSEHIRRYQETQYF.

The chain combines TRBV5-1 with TRBJ2-2; 11 positions match TRBD1. This CDR3 region has 19 residues. With V trimmed by 0 bases and J by 1 base, 8 bases remained unmatched. Germline V gene sequence: CDR1 SGHRS, CDR2 YFSETQ. The CDR3, as DNA: TGCGCCAGCAGCTTGGTGGGACAGGGGGTCGGTATGAACACCGGGGAGCTGTTTTTT. Its protein product is CASSLVGQGVGMNTGELFF.

J is TRBJ2-7 and V is TRBV28; 10 bases fit TRBD1. The germline gives CDR1 MDHEN, CDR2 SYDVKM. The V gene end was trimmed by 4 bases and the J gene end by 1 base; junction bases not matched to a gene: 4. This CDR3 region has 15 residues. Written as DNA, the CDR3 is TGTGCCAGCAGTTCCGGGACAGGGGTTTCCTACGAGCAGTACTTC. Translation: CASSSGTGVSYEQYF. Variable domain in full (rest from reference TRBV28 and TRBJ2-7): DVKVTQSSRYLVKRTGEKVFLECVQDMDHENMFWYRQDPGLGLRLIYFSYDVKMKEKGDIPEGYSVSREKKERFSLILESASTNQTSMYLCASSSGTGVSYEQYFGPGTRLTVT.

The chain is built from TRBV4-2 and TRBJ2-1, with D unresolved. The CDR3 runs 13 residues. Trimming pared 0 bases from V and 5 bases from J, leaving 5 bases between. Per the germline V gene, CDR1 is LGHNA and CDR2 is YNFKEQ. The DNA for the CDR3 is TGTGCCAGCAGCCAAGATAGTAACAATGAGCAGTTCTTC. Translated: CASSQDSNNEQFF.